The source of this TCR beta chain is a study of identical twins. V lost 5 bases, J lost 5 bases, and 4 bases stayed unmatched. The CDR3 extends over 13 amino acids. Germline V gene lookup returns CDR1 LGHNA and CDR2 YSLEER. Using its own MiXCR run on the 5' RACE reads, TCRdb lists one record per CDR3 protein. This table has roughly 700,000 distinct CDR3 sequences, 8.6% appearing once. General study points: Interpretation of the results relied on cross-sectional statistical analysis and not on following the same donors.

As concerns this clonotype: Its antigen is unidentified.

This sample was shared with a second study, whose subject was yellow fever vaccine responses in identical twins.

The sequence was collected from a woman under 30 in good health. Sequenced: PBMCs. V is TRBV4-3 and J is TRBJ2-5; 8 bases align to TRBD1. The CDR3 reads CASSIDRGETQYF. The CDR3 nucleotides read TGCGCCAGCAGCATAGACAGGGGTGAGACCCAGTACTTC.